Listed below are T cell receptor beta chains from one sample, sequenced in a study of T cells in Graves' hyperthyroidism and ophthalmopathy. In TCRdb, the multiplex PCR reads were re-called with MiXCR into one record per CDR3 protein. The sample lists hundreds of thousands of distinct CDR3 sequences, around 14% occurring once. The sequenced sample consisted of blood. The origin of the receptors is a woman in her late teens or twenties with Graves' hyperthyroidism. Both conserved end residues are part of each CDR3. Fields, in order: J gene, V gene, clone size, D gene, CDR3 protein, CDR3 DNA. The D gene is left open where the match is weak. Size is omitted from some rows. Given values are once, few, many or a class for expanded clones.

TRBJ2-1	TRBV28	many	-	CASSLGTDYNEQFF	TGTGCCAGCAGTTTAGGAACTGATTACAATGAGCAGTTCTTC
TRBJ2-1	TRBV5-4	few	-	CASIGRADNEQFF	TGTGCCAGCATCGGCAGGGCGGACAATGAGCAGTTCTTC
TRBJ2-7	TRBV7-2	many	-	CASSLALSVYEQYF	TGTGCCAGCAGCTTAGCGCTGTCAGTCTACGAGCAGTACTTC
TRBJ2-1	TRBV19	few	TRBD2	CASSPGTSGRRSYNEQFF	TGTGCCAGTAGTCCCGGGACTAGCGGGAGGCGGTCCTACAATGAGCAGTTCTTC
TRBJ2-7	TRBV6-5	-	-	CASSYSTGISYEQYF	TGTGCCAGCAGTTACTCGACCGGGATCTCCTACGAGCAGTACTTC
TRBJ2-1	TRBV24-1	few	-	CATSDFGGLQWFF	TGTGCCACCAGTGATTTCGGAGGGTTGCAGTGGTTCTTC
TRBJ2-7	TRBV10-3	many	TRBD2	CAISATSGSLYEQYF	TGTGCCATCAGTGCGACTAGCGGGAGTCTTTACGAGCAGTACTTC
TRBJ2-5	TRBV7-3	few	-	CASSLVDEETQYF	TGTGCCAGCAGCTTGGTAGACGAAGAGACCCAGTACTTC
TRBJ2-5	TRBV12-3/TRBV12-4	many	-	CASSLGLGDQETQYF	TGTGCCAGCAGTTTGGGGCTCGGGGACCAAGAGACCCAGTACTTC
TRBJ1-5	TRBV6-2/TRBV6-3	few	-	CASSYGGLHQPQHF	TGTGCCAGCAGTTACGGAGGGCTTCATCAGCCCCAGCATTTT
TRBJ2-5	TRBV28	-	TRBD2	CASSSQWREDGETQYF	TGTGCCAGCAGTTCCCAATGGCGGGAGGATGGGGAGACCCAGTACTTC
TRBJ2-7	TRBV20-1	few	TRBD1	CSARKQGMSYEQYF	TGCAGTGCTAGAAAACAGGGGATGAGCTACGAGCAGTACTTC
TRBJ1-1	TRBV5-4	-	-	CASSLEAGTNTEAFF	TGTGCCAGCAGCTTGGAGGCGGGGACGAACACTGAAGCTTTCTTT
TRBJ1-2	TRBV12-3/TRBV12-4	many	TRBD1	CASSSDRKDGYTF	TGTGCCAGCAGTTCGGACAGGAAGGATGGCTACACCTTC
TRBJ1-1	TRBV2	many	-	CASNRPRQAINMNTEAFF	TGTGCCAGCAACAGGCCCCGACAGGCCATCAATATGAACACTGAAGCTTTCTTT
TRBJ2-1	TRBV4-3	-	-	CASSQDEQGNEQFF	TGCGCCAGCAGCCAAGATGAACAGGGCAATGAGCAGTTCTTC
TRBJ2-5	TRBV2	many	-	CASVFPSGLSSGETQYF	TGTGCCAGCGTTTTCCCAAGCGGCCTATCCTCAGGGGAGACCCAGTACTTC
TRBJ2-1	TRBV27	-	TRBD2	CASRSGTSGSDEQFF	TGTGCCAGCAGATCCGGGACTAGCGGGAGCGATGAGCAGTTCTTC
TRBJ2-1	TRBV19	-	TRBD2	CASSYREQRGGRIYEQFF	TGTGCCAGTAGTTACCGTGAGCAGCGGGGGGGCCGAATCTATGAGCAGTTCTTC
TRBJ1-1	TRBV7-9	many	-	CASSSSIWTDRTTEAFF	TGTGCCAGCAGCTCATCCATCTGGACTGACAGGACCACTGAAGCTTTCTTT
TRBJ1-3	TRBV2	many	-	CASSEGSAAGGNTIYF	TGTGCCAGCAGTGAAGGATCGGCAGCCGGTGGAAACACCATATATTTT
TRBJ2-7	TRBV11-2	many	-	CASSRNRDKSSNYEQYF	TGTGCCAGCAGCAGGAACAGGGATAAGTCTTCCAACTACGAGCAGTACTTC
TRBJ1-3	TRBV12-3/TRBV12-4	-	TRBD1	CASRITGDSGNTIYF	TGTGCCAGCAGGATCACAGGGGACTCTGGAAACACCATATATTTT
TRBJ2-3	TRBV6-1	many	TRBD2	CASGQTLAALADTQYF	TGTGCCAGCGGACAAACCCTAGCGGCGTTGGCGGATACGCAGTATTTT
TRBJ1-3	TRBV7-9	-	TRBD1	CASSLDLGQISGNTIYF	TGTGCCAGCAGCTTAGACCTGGGACAGATCTCTGGAAACACCATATATTTT